The source of this T cell receptor (beta chain) is a study of OX40 agonist ivuxolimab in advanced cancers. On this clone: The antigen is unknown.

Some clones are missing from TCRdb's copy, which holds only in-frame ones; the method was immunoSEQ multiplex PCR. Here the sample spans about 48,000 clones, roughly 89% being singletons. Study-wide points: Dosing at 0.1 to 3.0 mg/kg was accompanied by clonal expansion of CD4+ and CD8+ blood T cells by week 6.

The V end lost 5 bases, the J end lost 8 bases, and 10 bases lay between the germline ends. Germline CDR1 MNHNS, CDR2 SASEGT. This CDR3 comprises 12 residues. This receptor was taken from an adult with an advanced solid tumor such as melanoma, head and neck, liver or kidney cancer. The chain joins TRBV6-1 to TRBJ2-1; D uncertain. This specimen consisted of CD4+ or CD8+ T cells sorted from blood, obtained in a trial of the OX40 agonist ivuxolimab. For the CDR3, the DNA is TGTGCCAGCAGTTTTTCGACGGATGAGCAGTTCTTC. Translation gives CASSFSTDEQFF.